This paragraph covers one TCR beta chain sequence. Its antigen remains undetermined. No clone much larger than this one lies a single base away; base qualities are absent. CDR1 SGDLS and CDR2 YYNGEE were looked up in the germline V gene. V is reduced by 2 bases and J by 1 base, leaving a spacing of 9 bases between them. The CDR3 numbers 14 residues from cysteine through phenylalanine. The retained sequence is limited to the CDR3, 42 bases, with the frame set at the first base. TCRbeta CDR3 regions were amplified from genomic DNA by means of the immunoSEQ Assay, a bias-controlled multiplex PCR. The authors processed their data as follows. Nucleated cell counts per sample were estimated from amplification of reference gene primers within the assay. Sequence reads were collapsed and filtered to measure the absolute abundance of every unique TCRbeta CDR3 rearrangement. Productive Simpson clonality was computed per sample as the square root of Simpson's diversity index over productive rearrangements. TCRdb took over this immuneACCESS table, retaining in-frame rearrangements with V and J assigned. Such tables are incomplete; in checked studies, under half of the missing clones stem from an unresolved V gene, and the remainder is unexplained. V and J calls plus clone size are reproduced from that table; the DNA served to infer D and trimming. The table for this sample lists over 55,000 clones; about 90% of them were counted only once. Jointly, the top ten make up 4.7% of the sample.

Whole blood was collected in K2EDTA tubes by collaborating institutions according to the institutions' own protocols. For TCRbeta analysis, collaborators shipped samples in one of three forms: frozen whole blood, isolated PBMCs, or DNA extracted from either of those sample types. This sample is drawn from a study of blood T cell repertoires in COVID-19 (TCRdb year 2020). Background for the entire study: Samples covering the acute and convalescent phases of COVID-19 were provided by collaborators in the United States, Italy and Spain. The prospective study material was composed of cDNA or gDNA derived from T cells, B-cell-depleted T cells, or PBMCs. Deeply sampled blood TCRbeta repertoires from subjects exposed to, actively infected with, or recovered from COVID-19 were included in the dataset. The repertoires were released in a freely available public database intended as a resource for research on the immune response to SARS-CoV-2. Samples came from the ongoing ImmuneRACE study (first 160 participants) plus 1,254 subjects from 6 global collaborators. Nearly every sample came with metadata listing a de-identified subject ID, COVID-19 status, age in years and sex. HLA class I and class II types, where available, came from metadata supplied by the sample provider rather than from assay-based typing.

The investigation overall reported the following: Clinical and demographic metadata were provided uncurated, with the amount varying by source and participant.

The rearranged segments are TRBV9 and TRBJ1-1; matching of 5 bases hints at TRBD1 as the D gene. This receptor was taken from a human donor in a cohort sampled during active COVID-19. The source material was peripheral blood. The DNA is TGTGCCAGCAGCGTGACAGTCAAGAACACTGAAGCTTTCTTT. This translates into CASSVTVKNTEAFF.